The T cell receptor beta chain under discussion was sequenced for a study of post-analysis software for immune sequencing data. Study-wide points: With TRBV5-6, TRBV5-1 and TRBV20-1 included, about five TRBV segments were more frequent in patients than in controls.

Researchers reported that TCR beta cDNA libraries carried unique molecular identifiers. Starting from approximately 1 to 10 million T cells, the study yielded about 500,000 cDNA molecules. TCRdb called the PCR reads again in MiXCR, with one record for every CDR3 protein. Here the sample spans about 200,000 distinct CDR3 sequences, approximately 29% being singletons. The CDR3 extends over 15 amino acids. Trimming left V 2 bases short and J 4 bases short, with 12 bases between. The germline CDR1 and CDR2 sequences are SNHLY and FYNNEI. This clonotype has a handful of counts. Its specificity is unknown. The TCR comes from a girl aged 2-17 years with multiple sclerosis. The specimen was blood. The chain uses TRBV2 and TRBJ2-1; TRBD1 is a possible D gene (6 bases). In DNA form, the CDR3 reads TGTGCCAGCAGTGAAACGGGACACCAATACAATGAGCAGTTCTTC. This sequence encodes CASSETGHQYNEQFF.